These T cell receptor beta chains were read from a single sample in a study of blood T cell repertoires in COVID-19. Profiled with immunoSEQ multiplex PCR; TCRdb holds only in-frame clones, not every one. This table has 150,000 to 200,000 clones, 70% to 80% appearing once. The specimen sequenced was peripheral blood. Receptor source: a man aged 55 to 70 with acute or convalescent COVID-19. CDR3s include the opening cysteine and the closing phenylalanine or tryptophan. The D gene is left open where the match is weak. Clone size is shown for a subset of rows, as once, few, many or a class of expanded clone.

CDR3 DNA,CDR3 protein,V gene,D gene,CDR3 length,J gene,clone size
TGTGCCAGCAGTGACGAGGCAGGGGGCGGCTATGGCTACACCTTC,CASSDEAGGGYGYTF,TRBV6-4,TRBD1,15,TRBJ1-2,.
TGTGCCAGCAGCTTAGATTGGCGGGGCGTGAACGAGCAGTACTTC,CASSLDWRGVNEQYF,TRBV11-2,.,15,TRBJ2-7,.
TGTGCCAGCAGCTTGTCCCCCCTAGCGGGGGGAGATACGCAGTATTTT,CASSLSPLAGGDTQYF,TRBV5-5,TRBD2,16,TRBJ2-3,.
TGTGCCAGCAGTTTAGAACAGGGCACTGAAGCTTTCTTT,CASSLEQGTEAFF,TRBV12-3/TRBV12-4,.,13,TRBJ1-1,.
TGTGCCAGCAGTGTTCAAGCGGGGGTCACAGATACGCAGTATTTT,CASSVQAGVTDTQYF,TRBV2,TRBD2,15,TRBJ2-3,.
TGTGCCAGCAGTTACTCGAGGGTTATCACTGAAGCTTTCTTT,CASSYSRVITEAFF,TRBV6-2/TRBV6-3,.,14,TRBJ1-1,.
TGTGCCAGCAGCTCCCGGGACAGGGGGTACTACGAGCAGTACTTC,CASSSRDRGYYEQYF,TRBV5-4,TRBD1,15,TRBJ2-7,.
TGTGCCAGCAGCAAATCTGCCCGGGACATCATCACTGAAGCTTTCTTT,CASSKSARDIITEAFF,TRBV21-1,.,16,TRBJ1-1,.
TGTGCCAGCAGCGCCGAGCGGGGGGGCCGCGAGACCCAGTACTTC,CASSAERGGRETQYF,TRBV9,TRBD2,15,TRBJ2-5,.
TGTGCCAGCAGCTTAGTCGACAGAGTTAACTATGGCTACACCTTC,CASSLVDRVNYGYTF,TRBV7-2,.,15,TRBJ1-2,.
TGTGCCAGCATACGGGTAAACACCGGGGAGCTGTTTTTT,CASIRVNTGELFF,TRBV5-6,.,13,TRBJ2-2,.
TGTGCCAGCAGCCGGCGGGGGGGCAGGGACAATGAGCAGTTCTTC,CASSRRGGRDNEQFF,TRBV3-1/TRBV3-2,TRBD2,15,TRBJ2-1,.
TGTGCCAGCACCCCTGGACAGGGGAACACTGAAGCTTTCTTT,CASTPGQGNTEAFF,TRBV6-5,TRBD1,14,TRBJ1-1,.
TGTGCTAGCAGCTTAGGGTCAGGGGCTGGCCAAGAGACCCAGTACTTC,CASSLGSGAGQETQYF,TRBV7-7,.,16,TRBJ2-5,.
TGTGCCAGCAGCCTGTCCTACAATGAGCAGTTCTTC,CASSLSYNEQFF,TRBV5-5,.,12,TRBJ2-1,.
TGTGCCAGCAGTTACCGGGACAGCGACTCCTACGAGCAGTACTTC,CASSYRDSDSYEQYF,TRBV6-5,TRBD1,15,TRBJ2-7,.
TGTGCCAGTAGTACCAACAGGGAATCCACAGATACGCAGTATTTT,CASSTNRESTDTQYF,TRBV19,.,15,TRBJ2-3,few
TGTGCCAGCAGCTTCGGACAGCTTAACTACGAGCAGTACTTC,CASSFGQLNYEQYF,TRBV5-6,.,14,TRBJ2-7,few
TGTGCCAGCAAAGCCGGGGAGACTAGCACAGATACGCAGTATTTT,CASKAGETSTDTQYF,TRBV2,.,15,TRBJ2-3,once
TGTGCCACTACAGCCGTCCTCTCTGGAAACACCATATATTTT,CATTAVLSGNTIYF,TRBV6-5,.,14,TRBJ1-3,.
TGTGCCAGCAGTTTAGGGACAATAGGGAAGCAGTACTTC,CASSLGTIGKQYF,TRBV7-2,.,13,TRBJ2-7,.
TGTGCCAGCAGTTCGGGACTTGGCAATCAGCCCCAGCATTTT,CASSSGLGNQPQHF,TRBV7-3,.,14,TRBJ1-5,.
TGTGCCAGCAGTTCCCCATACAATGAGCAGTTCTTC,CASSSPYNEQFF,TRBV6-6,.,12,TRBJ2-1,.
TGTGCCAGCAGCTTGGGGGACACGGGCGAGCAGTACTTC,CASSLGDTGEQYF,TRBV5-6,.,13,TRBJ2-7,.
TGTGCCAGCAGCGTAGACAGGGGGCATGGCTACACCTTC,CASSVDRGHGYTF,TRBV9,TRBD1,13,TRBJ1-2,few
TGTGCCAGCGGTCTCCAGGGGACTGAAGCTTTCTTT,CASGLQGTEAFF,TRBV5-6,.,12,TRBJ1-1,.
TGCAGCGTTGAAGACAGGGACAGGGGGGACTATGGCTACACCTTC,CSVEDRDRGDYGYTF,TRBV29-1,TRBD1,15,TRBJ1-2,.
TGCACCAGCAGCCCCTACCTTAGAATGGAGCAGTACTTC,CTSSPYLRMEQYF,TRBV1,.,13,TRBJ2-7,.
TGTGCCAGCTCACCACCGACAGGGGCCTTCACAGATACGCAGTATTTT,CASSPPTGAFTDTQYF,TRBV18,TRBD1,16,TRBJ2-3,few